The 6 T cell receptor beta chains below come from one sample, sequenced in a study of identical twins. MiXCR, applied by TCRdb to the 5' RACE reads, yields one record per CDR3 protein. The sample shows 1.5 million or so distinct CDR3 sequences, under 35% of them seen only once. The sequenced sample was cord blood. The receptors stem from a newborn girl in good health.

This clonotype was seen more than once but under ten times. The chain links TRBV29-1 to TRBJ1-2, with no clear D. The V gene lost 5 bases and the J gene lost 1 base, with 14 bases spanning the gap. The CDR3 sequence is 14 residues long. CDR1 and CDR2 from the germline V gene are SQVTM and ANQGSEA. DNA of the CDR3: TGCAGCGTTTGGGCAGACAACCTTAACTATGGCTACACCTTC. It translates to CSVWADNLNYGYTF.

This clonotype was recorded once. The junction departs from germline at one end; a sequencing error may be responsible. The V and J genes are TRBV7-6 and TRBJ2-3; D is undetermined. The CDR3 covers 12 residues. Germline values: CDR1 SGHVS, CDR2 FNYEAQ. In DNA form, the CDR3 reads TGTGCCCGCAGCTTAGCCGCAGATACGCAGTATTTT. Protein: CARSLAADTQYF.

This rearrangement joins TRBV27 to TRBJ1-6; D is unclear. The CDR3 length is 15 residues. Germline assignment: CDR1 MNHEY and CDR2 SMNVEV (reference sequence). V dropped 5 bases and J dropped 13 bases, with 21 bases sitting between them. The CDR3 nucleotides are TGTGCCAGCAGTGCCGCGGTTTTGCCCTGGGAGCCCCTCCACTTT. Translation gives CASSAAVLPWEPLHF.

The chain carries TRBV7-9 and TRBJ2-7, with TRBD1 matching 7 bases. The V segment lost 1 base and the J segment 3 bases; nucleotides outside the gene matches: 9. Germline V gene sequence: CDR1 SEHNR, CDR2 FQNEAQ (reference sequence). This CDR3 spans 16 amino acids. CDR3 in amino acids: CASSLGWTGIHYEQYF. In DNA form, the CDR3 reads TGTGCCAGCAGCTTAGGTTGGACAGGAATACACTACGAGCAGTACTTC.

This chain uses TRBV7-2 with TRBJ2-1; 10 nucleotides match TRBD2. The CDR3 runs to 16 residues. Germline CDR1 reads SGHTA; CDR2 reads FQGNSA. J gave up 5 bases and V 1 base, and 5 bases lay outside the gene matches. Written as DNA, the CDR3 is TGTGCCAGCAGCTTAGTTGGTAGCGGGAGGCACAATGAGCAGTTCTTC. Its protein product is CASSLVGSGRHNEQFF.

Here the CDR3 reads CAISEETGYEQYF. CDR3 bases: TGTGCCATCAGTGAGGAAACAGGCTACGAGCAGTACTTC. The chain combines TRBV10-3 with TRBJ2-7; tentatively, D is TRBD1 (5 bases). Germline values: CDR1 ENHRY, CDR2 SYGVKD. This CDR3 contains 13 residues. With 2 bases removed from V and 3 bases from J, the gap between germline ends came to 8 bases.